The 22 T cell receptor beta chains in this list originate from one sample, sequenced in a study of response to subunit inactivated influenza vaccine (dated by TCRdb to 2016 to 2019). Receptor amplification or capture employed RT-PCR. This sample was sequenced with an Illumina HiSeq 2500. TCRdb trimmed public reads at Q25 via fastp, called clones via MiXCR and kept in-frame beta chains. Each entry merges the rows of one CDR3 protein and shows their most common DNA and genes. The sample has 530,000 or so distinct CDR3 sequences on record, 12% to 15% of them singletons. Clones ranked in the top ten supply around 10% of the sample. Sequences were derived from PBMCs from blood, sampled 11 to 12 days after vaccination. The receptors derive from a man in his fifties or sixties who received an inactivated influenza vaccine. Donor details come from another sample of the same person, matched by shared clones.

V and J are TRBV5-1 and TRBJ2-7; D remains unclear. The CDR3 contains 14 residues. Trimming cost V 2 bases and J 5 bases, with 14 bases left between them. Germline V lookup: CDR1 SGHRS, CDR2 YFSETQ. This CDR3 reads CASSFSRTGNEQYF. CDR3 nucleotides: TGCGCCAGCAGCTTTTCCCGCACTGGGAACGAGCAGTACTTC. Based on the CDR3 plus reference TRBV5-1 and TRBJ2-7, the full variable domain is KAGVTQTPRYLIKTRGQQVTLSCSPISGHRSVSWYQQTPGQGLQFLFEYFSETQRNKGNFPGRFSGRQFSNSRSEMNVSTLELGDSALYLCASSFSRTGNEQYFGPGTRLTVT.

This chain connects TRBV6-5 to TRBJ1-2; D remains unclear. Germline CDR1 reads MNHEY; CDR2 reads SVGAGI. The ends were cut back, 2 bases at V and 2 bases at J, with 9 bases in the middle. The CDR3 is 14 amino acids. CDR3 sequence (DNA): TGTGCCAGCAGTTACGATCGGTCGAACTATGGCTACACCTTC. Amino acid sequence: CASSYDRSNYGYTF.

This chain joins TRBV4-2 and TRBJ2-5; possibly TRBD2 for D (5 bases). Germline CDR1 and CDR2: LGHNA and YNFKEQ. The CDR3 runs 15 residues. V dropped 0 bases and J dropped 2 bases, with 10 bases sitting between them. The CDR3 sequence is CASSQERTGQETQYF. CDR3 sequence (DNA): TGTGCCAGCAGCCAAGAGAGAACGGGACAAGAGACCCAGTACTTC.

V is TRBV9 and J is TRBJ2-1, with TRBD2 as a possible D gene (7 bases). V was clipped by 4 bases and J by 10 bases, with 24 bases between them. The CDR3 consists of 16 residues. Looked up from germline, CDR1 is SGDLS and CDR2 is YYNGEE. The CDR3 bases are TGTGCCAGCAGCCTCCACGAGAGGGGGGGGGCGGACGAGCAGTTCTTC. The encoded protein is CASSLHERGGADEQFF.

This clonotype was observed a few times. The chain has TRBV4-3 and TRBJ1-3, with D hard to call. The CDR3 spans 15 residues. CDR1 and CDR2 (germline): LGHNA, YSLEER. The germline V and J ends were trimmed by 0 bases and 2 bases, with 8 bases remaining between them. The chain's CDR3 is CASSQEAMPGNTIYF. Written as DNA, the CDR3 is TGCGCCAGCAGCCAAGAGGCGATGCCTGGAAACACCATATATTTT.

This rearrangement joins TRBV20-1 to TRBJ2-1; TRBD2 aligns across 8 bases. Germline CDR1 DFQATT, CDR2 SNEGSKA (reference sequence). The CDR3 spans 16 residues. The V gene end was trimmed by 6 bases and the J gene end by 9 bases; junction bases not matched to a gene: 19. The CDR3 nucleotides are TGCAGTGCCCCTAGAGCGCGAGCGGGAGCGGGTATTGAGCAGTTCTTC. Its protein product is CSAPRARAGAGIEQFF.

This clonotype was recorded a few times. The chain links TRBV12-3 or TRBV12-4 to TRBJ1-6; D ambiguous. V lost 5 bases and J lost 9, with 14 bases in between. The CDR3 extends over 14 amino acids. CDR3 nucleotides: TGTGCCAGCAGTAAGGGTACGACGATTTCACCCCTCCACTTT. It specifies CASSKGTTISPLHF.

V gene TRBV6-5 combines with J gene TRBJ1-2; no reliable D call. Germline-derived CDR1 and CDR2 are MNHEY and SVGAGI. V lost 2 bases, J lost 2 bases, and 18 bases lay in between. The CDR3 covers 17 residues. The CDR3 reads CASSYIGQYLANYGYTF. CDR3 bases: TGTGCCAGCAGTTACATCGGTCAATACCTGGCGAACTATGGCTACACCTTC.

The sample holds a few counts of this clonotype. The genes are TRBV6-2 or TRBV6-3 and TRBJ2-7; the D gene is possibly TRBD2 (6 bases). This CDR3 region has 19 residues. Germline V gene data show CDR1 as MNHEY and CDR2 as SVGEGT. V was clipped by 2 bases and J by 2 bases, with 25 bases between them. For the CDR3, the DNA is TGTGCCAGCAGTTACGGAGGGCAGGTCTGGCGCCGAGGACCCTACGAGCAGTACTTC. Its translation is CASSYGGQVWRRGPYEQYF.

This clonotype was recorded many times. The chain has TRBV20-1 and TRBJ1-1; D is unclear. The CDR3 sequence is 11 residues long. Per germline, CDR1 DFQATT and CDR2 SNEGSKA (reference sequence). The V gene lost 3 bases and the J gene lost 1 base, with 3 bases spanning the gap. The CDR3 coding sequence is TGCAGTGCTAGCGAGAACACTGAAGCTTTCTTT. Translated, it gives CSASENTEAFF.

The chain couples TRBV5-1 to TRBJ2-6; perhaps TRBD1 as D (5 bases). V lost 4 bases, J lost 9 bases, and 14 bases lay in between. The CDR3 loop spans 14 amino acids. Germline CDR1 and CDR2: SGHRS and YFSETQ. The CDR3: CASSPLTVVNVLTF. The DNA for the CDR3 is TGCGCCAGCAGCCCCTTGACAGTTGTCAACGTCCTGACTTTC.

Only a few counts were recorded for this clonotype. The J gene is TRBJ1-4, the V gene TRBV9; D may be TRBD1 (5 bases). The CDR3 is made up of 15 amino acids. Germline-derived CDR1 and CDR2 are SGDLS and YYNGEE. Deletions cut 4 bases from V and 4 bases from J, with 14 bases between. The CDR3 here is CASSFAGRSNEKLFF. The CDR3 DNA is TGTGCCAGCAGCTTTGCGGGACGGAGTAATGAAAAACTGTTTTTT. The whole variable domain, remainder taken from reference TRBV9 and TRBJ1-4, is DSGVTQTPKHLITATGQRVTLRCSPRSGDLSVYWYQQSLDQGLQFLIQYYNGEERAKGNILERFSAQQFPDLHSELNLSSLELGDSALYFCASSFAGRSNEKLFFGSGTQLSVL.

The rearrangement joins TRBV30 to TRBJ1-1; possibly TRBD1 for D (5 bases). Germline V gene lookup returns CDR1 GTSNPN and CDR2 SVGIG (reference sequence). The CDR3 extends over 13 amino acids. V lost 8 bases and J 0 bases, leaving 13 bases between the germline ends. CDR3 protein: CAGTRGMNTEAFF. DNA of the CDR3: TGTGCCGGGACGAGGGGCATGAACACTGAAGCTTTCTTT.

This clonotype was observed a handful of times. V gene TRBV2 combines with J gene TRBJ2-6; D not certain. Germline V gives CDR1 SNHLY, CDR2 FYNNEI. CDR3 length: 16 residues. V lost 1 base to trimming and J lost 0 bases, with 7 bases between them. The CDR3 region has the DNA TGTGCCAGCAGTGAAGGACGTCCCTCTGGGGCCAACGTCCTGACTTTC. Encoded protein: CASSEGRPSGANVLTF.

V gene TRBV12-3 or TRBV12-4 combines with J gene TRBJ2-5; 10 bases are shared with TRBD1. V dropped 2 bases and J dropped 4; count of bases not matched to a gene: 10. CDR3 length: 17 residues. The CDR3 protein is CASSLWGTGEVRETQYF. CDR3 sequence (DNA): TGTGCCAGCAGTTTATGGGGGACAGGGGAAGTCCGAGAGACCCAGTACTTC.

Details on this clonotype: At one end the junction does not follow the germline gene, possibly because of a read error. The CDR3 reads CAGSQDVRRTGELFF. The CDR3 DNA sequence: TGCGCCGGCAGCCAAGATGTTAGGCGCACCGGGGAGCTGTTTTTT. This chain connects TRBV4-3 to TRBJ2-2; D is ambiguous. Per germline, CDR1 LGHNA and CDR2 YSLEER. CDR3 length equals 15 residues.

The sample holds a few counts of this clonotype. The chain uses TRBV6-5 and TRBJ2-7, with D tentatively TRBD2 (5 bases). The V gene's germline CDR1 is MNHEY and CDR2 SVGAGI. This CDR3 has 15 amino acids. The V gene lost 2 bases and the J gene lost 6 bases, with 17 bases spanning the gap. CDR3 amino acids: CASSYEGSTPSEQYF. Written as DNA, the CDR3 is TGTGCCAGCAGTTACGAGGGATCAACACCGAGCGAGCAGTACTTC.

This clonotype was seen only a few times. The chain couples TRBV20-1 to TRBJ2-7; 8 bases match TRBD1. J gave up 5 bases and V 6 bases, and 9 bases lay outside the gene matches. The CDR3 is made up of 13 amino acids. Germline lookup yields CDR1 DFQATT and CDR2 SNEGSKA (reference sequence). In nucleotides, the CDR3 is TGCAGTGCACCCCAGGCAGGGGGCGACGAGCAGTACTTC. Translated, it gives CSAPQAGGDEQYF.

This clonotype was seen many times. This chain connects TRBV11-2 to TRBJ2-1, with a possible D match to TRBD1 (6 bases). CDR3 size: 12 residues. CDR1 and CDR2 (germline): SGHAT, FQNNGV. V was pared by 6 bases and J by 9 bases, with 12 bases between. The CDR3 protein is CASRMTGREQFF. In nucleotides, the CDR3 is TGTGCCAGCAGAATGACAGGTCGTGAGCAGTTCTTC.

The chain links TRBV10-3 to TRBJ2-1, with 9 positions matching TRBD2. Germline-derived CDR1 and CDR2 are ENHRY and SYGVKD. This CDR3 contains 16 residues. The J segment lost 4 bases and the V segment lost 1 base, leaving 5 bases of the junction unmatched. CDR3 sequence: CAISELRLAEYNEQFF. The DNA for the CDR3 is TGTGCCATCAGTGAGTTGCGACTAGCGGAATACAATGAGCAGTTCTTC.

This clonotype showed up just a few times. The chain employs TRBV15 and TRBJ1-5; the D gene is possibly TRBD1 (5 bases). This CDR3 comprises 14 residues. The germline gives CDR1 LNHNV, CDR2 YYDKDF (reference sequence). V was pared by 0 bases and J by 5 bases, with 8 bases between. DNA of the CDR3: TGTGCCACCAGCAGAGACAGGGTGGATCAGCCCCAGCATTTT. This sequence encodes CATSRDRVDQPQHF.

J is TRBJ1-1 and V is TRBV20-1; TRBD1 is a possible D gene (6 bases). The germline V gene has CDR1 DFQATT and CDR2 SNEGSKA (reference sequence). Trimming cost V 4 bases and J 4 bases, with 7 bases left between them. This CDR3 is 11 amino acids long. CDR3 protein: CSATQGTEAFF. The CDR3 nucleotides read TGCAGTGCTACACAGGGCACTGAAGCTTTCTTT.